A selection of T cell receptor beta chains follows, all from one sample in a study of T cell repertoires in cytomegalovirus infection. Via MiXCR, TCRdb re-called the reads, giving one row per CDR3 protein. The data hold around 330,000 distinct CDR3 sequences, with 17% observed a single time. Sequencing was performed on PBMCs. These TCRs come from a human donor in good health (CMV status not recorded). Some clones in this sample may be carry-over from other donors' samples. Each CDR3 is given without its conserved first and last residue. The D gene is left open where the match is weak.

TRBJ2-5,TRBV7-8,-,ASSVSGETQY
TRBJ1-5,TRBV7-6,-,ASSSQDSRDNQPQH
TRBJ2-7,TRBV7-9,-,ASSLGGVEEQY
TRBJ1-3,TRBV7-2,-,ASSSPGAWGNTIY
TRBJ2-7,TRBV7-2,-,ASSQRGGRFLEQY
TRBJ1-5,TRBV28,-,ASRHTGINQPQH
TRBJ2-5,TRBV12-3/TRBV12-4,-,ASSFGETQY
TRBJ2-1,TRBV6-5,TRBD2,ASSYRTPGLEDNEQF
TRBJ2-5,TRBV5-8,-,ASSLARAGRKETQY
TRBJ2-1,TRBV7-9,-,ASSLPPGRGRNEQF
TRBJ2-5,TRBV5-6,TRBD1,ASSGGQGLETQY
TRBJ2-5,TRBV20-1,TRBD2,SAPGGPQETQY
TRBJ2-7,TRBV12-3/TRBV12-4,-,ASSLPLGGYEQY
TRBJ1-2,TRBV18,-,ASSPPGLHGYT
TRBJ1-6,TRBV12-3/TRBV12-4,TRBD1,ASSSGTGANSPLH
TRBJ2-7,TRBV20-1,-,SARDERGLYEQY
TRBJ1-3,TRBV18,TRBD1,ASSPVTGVSSGNTIY
TRBJ1-3,TRBV28,TRBD1,ASISGGYPGNTIY
TRBJ1-1,TRBV7-9,TRBD1,ASSQRDREAGSGAF
TRBJ2-2,TRBV5-4,-,ASSLDYPGGELF
TRBJ1-5,TRBV20-1,-,SASLGSNQPQH
TRBJ2-7,TRBV7-2,-,ASSARFDSYEQY
TRBJ2-2,TRBV12-3/TRBV12-4,-,ASIGNTGELF
TRBJ2-1,TRBV3-1,-,ASSQGGAYPNEQF
TRBJ2-3,TRBV29-1,TRBD1,SVEDQGRGQLADTQY
TRBJ2-7,TRBV28,-,ASSLFSTGHTYEQY